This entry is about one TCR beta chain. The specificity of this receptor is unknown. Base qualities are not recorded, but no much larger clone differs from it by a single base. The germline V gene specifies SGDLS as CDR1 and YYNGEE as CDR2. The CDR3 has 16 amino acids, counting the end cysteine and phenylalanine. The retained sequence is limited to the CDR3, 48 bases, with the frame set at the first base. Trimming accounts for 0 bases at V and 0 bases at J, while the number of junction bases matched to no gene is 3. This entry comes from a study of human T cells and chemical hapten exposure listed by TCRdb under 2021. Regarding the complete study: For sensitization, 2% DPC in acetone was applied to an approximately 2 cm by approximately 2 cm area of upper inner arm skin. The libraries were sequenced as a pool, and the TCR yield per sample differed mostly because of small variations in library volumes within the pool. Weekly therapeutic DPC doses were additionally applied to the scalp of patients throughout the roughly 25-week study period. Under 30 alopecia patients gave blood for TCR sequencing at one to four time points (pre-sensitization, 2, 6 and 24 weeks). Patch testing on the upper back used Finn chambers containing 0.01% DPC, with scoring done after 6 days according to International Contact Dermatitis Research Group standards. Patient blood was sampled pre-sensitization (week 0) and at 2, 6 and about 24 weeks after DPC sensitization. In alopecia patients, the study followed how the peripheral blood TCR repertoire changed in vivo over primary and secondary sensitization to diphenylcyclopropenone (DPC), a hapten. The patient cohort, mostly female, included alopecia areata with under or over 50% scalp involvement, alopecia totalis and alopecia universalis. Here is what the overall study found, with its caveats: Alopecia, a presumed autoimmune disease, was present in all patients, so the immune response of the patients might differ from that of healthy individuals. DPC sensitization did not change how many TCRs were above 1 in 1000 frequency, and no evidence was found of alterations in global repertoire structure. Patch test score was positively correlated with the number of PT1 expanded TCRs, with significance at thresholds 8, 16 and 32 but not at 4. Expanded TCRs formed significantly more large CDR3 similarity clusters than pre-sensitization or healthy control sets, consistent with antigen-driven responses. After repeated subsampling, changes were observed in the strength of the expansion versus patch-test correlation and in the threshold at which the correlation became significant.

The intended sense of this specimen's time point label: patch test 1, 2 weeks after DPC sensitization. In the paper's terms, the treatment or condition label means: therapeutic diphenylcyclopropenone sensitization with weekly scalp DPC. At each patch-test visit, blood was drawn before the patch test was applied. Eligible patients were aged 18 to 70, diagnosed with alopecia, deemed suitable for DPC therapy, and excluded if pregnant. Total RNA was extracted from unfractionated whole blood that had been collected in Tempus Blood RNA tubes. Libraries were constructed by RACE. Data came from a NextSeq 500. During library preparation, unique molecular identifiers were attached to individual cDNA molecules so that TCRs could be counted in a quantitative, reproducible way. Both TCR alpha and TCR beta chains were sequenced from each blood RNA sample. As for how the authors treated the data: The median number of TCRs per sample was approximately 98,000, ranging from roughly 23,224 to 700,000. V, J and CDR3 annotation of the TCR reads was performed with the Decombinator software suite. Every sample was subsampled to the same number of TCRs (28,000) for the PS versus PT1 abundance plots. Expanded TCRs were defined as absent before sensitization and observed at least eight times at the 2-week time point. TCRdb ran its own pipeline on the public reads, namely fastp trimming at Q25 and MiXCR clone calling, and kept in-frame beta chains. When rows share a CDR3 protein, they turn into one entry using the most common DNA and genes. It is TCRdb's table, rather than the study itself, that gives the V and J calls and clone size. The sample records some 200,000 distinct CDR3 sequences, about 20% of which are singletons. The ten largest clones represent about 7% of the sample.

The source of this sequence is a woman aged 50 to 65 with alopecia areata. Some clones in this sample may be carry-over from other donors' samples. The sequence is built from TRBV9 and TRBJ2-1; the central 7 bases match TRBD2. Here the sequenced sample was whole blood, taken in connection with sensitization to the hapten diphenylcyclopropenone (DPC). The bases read TGTGCCAGCAGCGTAGGTACTAGCGACTCCTACAATGAGCAGTTCTTC. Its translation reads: CASSVGTSDSYNEQFF. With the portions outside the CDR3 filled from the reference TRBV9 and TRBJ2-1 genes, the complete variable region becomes DSGVTQTPKHLITATGQRVTLRCSPRSGDLSVYWYQQSLDQGLQFLIQYYNGEERAKGNILERFSAQQFPDLHSELNLSSLELGDSALYFCASSVGTSDSYNEQFFGPGTRLTVL.